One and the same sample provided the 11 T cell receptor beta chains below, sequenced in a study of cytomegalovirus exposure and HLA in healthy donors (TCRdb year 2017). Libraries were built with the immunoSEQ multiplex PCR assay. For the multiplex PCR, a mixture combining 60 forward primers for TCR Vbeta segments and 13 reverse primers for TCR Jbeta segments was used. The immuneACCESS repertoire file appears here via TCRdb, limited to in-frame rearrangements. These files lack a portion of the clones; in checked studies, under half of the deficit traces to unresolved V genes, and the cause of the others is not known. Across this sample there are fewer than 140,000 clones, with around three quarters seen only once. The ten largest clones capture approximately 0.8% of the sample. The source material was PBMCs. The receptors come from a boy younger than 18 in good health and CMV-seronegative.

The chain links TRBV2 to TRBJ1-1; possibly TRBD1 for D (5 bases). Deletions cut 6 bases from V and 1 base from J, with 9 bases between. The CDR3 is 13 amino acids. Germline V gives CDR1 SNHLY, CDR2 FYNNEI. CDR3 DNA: TGTGCCAGCAGAGCCGACAGGAACACTGAAGCTTTCTTT. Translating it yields CASRADRNTEAFF.

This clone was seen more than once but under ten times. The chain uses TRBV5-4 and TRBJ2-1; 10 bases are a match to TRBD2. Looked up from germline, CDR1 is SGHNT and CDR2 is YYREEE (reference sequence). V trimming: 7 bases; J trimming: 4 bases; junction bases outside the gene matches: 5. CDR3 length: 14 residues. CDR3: CASASGGPYNEQFF. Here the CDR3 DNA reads TGTGCCAGCGCTAGCGGGGGCCCATACAATGAGCAGTTCTTC.

The DNA for the CDR3 is TGTGCCTGGAGTCTGGGCAGGCGCTCAACAAGAGAGCAGTTCTTC. It specifies CAWSLGRRSTREQFF. The V and J genes are TRBV30 and TRBJ2-1, with D unclear. The CDR3 loop spans 15 amino acids. V was trimmed by 2 bases and J by 10 bases, leaving 21 bases between them. Germline values: CDR1 GTSNPN, CDR2 SVGIG (reference sequence).

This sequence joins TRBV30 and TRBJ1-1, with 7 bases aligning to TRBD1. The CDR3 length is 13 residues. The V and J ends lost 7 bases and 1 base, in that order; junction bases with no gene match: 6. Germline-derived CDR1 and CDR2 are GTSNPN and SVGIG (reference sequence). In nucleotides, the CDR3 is TGTGCCTTATACAGGGGACCGAACACTGAAGCTTTCTTT. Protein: CALYRGPNTEAFF.

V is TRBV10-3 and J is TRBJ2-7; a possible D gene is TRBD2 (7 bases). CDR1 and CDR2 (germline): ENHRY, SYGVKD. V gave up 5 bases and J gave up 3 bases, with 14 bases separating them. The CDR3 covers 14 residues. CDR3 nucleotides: TGTGCCATCAGTCCCGAGGGAGGGGGCTACGAGCAGTACTTC. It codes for CAISPEGGGYEQYF.

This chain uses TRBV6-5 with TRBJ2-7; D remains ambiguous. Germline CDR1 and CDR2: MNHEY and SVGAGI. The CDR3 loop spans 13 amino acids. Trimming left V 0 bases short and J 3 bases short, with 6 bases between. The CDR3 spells CASSYSVDYEQYF. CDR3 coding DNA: TGTGCCAGCAGTTACTCAGTAGACTACGAGCAGTACTTC.

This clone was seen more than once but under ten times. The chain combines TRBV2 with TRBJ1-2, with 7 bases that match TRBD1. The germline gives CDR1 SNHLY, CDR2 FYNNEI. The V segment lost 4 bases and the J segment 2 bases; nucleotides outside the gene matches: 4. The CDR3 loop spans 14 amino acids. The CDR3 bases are TGTGCCAGCAGTGCCAGACAGGGAAACTATGGCTACACCTTC. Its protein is CASSARQGNYGYTF.

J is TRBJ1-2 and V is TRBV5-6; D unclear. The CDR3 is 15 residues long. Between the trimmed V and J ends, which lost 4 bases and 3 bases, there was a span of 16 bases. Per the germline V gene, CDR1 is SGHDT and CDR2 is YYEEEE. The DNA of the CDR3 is TGTGCCAGCAGCCGCCCCGGGGAAGGCTACTATGGCTACACCTTC. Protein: CASSRPGEGYYGYTF.

The CDR3 loop reads CASPPEKSGRETQYF. The CDR3 coding sequence is TGTGCCAGTCCCCCAGAGAAATCTGGGCGAGAGACCCAGTACTTC. The J gene is TRBJ2-5, the V gene TRBV7-8; D not resolved. Germline values: CDR1 SGHVS, CDR2 FQNEAQ. Trimming removed 9 bases from V and 4 bases from J, with 21 bases in between. This CDR3 spans 15 amino acids.

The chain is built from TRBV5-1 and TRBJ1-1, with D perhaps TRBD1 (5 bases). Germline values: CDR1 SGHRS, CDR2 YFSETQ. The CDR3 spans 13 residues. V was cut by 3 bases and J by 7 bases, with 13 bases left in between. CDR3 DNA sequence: TGCGCCAGCAGCTCAACAGGATCCTATGAAGCTTTCTTT. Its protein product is CASSSTGSYEAFF. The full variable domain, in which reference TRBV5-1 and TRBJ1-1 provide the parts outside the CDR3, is KAGVTQTPRYLIKTRGQQVTLSCSPISGHRSVSWYQQTPGQGLQFLFEYFSETQRNKGNFPGRFSGRQFSNSRSEMNVSTLELGDSALYLCASSSTGSYEAFFGQGTRLTVV.

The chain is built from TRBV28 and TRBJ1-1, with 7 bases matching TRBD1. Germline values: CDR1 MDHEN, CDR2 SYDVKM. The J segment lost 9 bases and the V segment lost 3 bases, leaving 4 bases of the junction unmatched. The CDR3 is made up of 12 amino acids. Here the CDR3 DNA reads TGTGCCAGCAGTTTCTGGGGACAGAAAGCTTTCTTT. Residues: CASSFWGQKAFF.